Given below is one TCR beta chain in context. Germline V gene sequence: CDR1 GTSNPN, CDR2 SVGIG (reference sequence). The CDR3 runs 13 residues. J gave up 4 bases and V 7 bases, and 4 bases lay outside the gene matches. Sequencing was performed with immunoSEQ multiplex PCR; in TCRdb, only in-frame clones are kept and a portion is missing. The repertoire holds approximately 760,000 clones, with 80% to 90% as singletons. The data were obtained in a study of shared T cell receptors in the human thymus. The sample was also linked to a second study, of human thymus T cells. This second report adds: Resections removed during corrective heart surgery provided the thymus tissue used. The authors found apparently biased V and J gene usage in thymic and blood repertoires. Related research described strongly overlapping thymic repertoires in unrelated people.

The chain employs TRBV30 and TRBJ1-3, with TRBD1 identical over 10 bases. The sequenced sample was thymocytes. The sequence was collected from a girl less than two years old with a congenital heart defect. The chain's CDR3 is CAFSGQGGNTIYF. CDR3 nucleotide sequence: TGTGCCTTTTCGGGACAGGGGGGAAACACCATATATTTT.